A single sample gave rise to the 5 T cell receptor beta chains below, sequenced in a study of blood T cell repertoires in COVID-19. Generated by immunoSEQ multiplex PCR, the TCRdb table keeps only in-frame clones and is missing some. Of 65,000 to 80,000 clones listed, around 86% were seen once; the top ten hold approximately 1.9%. The sample comprised peripheral blood. Receptor source: a man between 25 and 39 years old with acute or convalescent COVID-19.

This clone has a single count. The J gene is TRBJ2-7, the V gene TRBV5-1, with 10 bases aligning to TRBD1. Germline CDR1 and CDR2: SGHRS and YFSETQ. The CDR3 length is 14 residues. The trim removed 7 bases at V and 4 bases at J, leaving 8 bases unmatched. For the CDR3, the DNA is TGCGCCAGCCATCCCCGGGACAGGGGTTACGAGCAGTACTTC. Translating gives CASHPRDRGYEQYF.

The chain uses TRBV2 and TRBJ1-4; tentatively, D is TRBD1 (5 bases). The CDR3 is made up of 14 amino acids. CDR1 is SNHLY, CDR2 FYNNEI, per germline. The germline V and J ends were trimmed by 5 bases and 7 bases, with 14 bases remaining between them. Here the CDR3 reads CASSWGDEGEKLFF. The CDR3 nucleotides read TGTGCCAGCAGTTGGGGGGACGAAGGTGAAAAACTGTTTTTT.

This chain uses TRBV5-1 with TRBJ2-7; D may be TRBD2 (6 bases). V dropped 0 bases and J dropped 3 bases, with 7 bases sitting between them. Germline V lookup: CDR1 SGHRS, CDR2 YFSETQ. The CDR3 is made up of 13 amino acids. CDR3 nucleotides: TGCGCCAGCAGCTTGGGGCGGGACTACGAGCAGTACTTC. Protein product: CASSLGRDYEQYF.

This clone was seen just once. The rearrangement links TRBV2 to TRBJ2-3; a possible D gene is TRBD1 (5 bases). This CDR3 comprises 15 residues. Germline CDR1 reads SNHLY; CDR2 reads FYNNEI. V lost 3 bases, J lost 4 bases, and 14 bases lay in between. DNA for the CDR3: TGTGCCAGCAGTGAGCAGGGTCTAGACGCAGATACGCAGTATTTT. Translation: CASSEQGLDADTQYF.

The chain is built from TRBV27 and TRBJ2-5; D is perhaps TRBD1 (6 bases). V lost 3 bases to trimming and J lost 7 bases, with 12 bases between them. Per germline, CDR1 MNHEY and CDR2 SMNVEV (reference sequence). The CDR3 has 13 amino acids. The CDR3 protein is CASSFNEGVTQYF. The CDR3 coding sequence is TGTGCCAGCAGTTTTAACGAGGGGGTGACCCAGTACTTC.